The source of this T cell receptor beta chain is a study of response to subunit inactivated influenza vaccine. General study points: It was suggested by the authors that few new T cells are recruited by each seasonal influenza vaccination.

Trimming removed 5 bases at V and 6 bases at J, with 11 bases between. The CDR3 has 14 amino acids. CDR1 SGHTA and CDR2 FQGNSA come from the germline V gene. Concerning this clonotype: Its antigen is not identified.

MiXCR, run by TCRdb on the RT-PCR reads, gives a single entry per CDR3 protein. Among almost 600,000 distinct CDR3 sequences listed, approximately 15% were seen once. This sample comprised PBMCs from blood, obtained less than 13 days after vaccination. The TCR sequence derives from a man in his fifties or sixties who received an inactivated influenza vaccine. This rearrangement joins TRBV7-2 to TRBJ1-6; no reliable D call. CDR3: CASSEQLSNSPLHF. The CDR3 DNA follows: TGTGCCAGCAGCGAACAGCTCTCTAATTCACCCCTCCACTTT.